Below, one T cell receptor (beta chain) is given with its context. Its antigen is not identified. In TCRdb, the 5' RACE reads were re-called with MiXCR into one record per CDR3 protein. The sample lists 450,000 to 550,000 distinct CDR3 sequences; about a fifth were seen once. This entry belongs to a study of T cells after yellow fever vaccination. Study-wide points: On re-exposure, the response was weaker but peaked faster, at day 5 versus 15. Re-detected after boosting: most primary clones, around 96% of CD4 and about 90% of CD8. The CD4 compartment and the CD8 compartment contained a small share of clonotypes in common.

This CDR3 comprises 12 residues. V lost 7 bases to trimming and J lost 6 bases, with 11 bases between them. Material: PBMCs, obtained about 21 days after the first yellow fever vaccination. The chain is built from TRBV12-3 or TRBV12-4 and TRBJ2-3, with D unclear. This clonotype was obtained from a man between 18 and 29 years old who received the YFV17D yellow fever vaccine. The CDR3 is CASTSTRDTQYF. CDR3 sequence (DNA): TGTGCCAGCACCTCCACGAGGGATACGCAGTATTTT.